This T cell receptor beta chain was observed in a study of human T cells and chemical hapten exposure (dated by TCRdb to the early 2020s). Study-wide context: For sensitization, 2% DPC in acetone was applied to a roughly 2 cm by roughly 2 cm area of upper inner arm skin. Throughout the study period of about 25 weeks, patients also received therapeutic DPC doses to the scalp every week. Patch testing was performed on the upper back with Finn chambers containing 0.01% DPC, and the patch tests were scored after 6 days according to International Contact Dermatitis Research Group standards. The mostly female patient cohort included alopecia areata with under or over 50% scalp involvement, alopecia totalis and alopecia universalis. Libraries were combined into a pool for sequencing, and differences in TCR yield between samples came mainly from small differences in library volumes within the pool. The study tracked peripheral blood TCR repertoire changes in vivo during primary and secondary sensitization to the hapten diphenylcyclopropenone (DPC) in alopecia patients. Patient blood was sampled pre-sensitization (week 0) and at 2, 6 and about 24 weeks after DPC sensitization. For TCR sequencing, blood came from over 25 alopecia patients at anywhere from one to four time points (pre-sensitization, 2, 6 and 24 weeks). Paper-wide results and their limitations: Patch test score correlated positively with the number of PT1 expanded TCRs, reaching significance at thresholds 8, 16 and 32 but not at 4. Compared with pre-sensitization or healthy control sets, expanded TCRs formed significantly more large CDR3 similarity clusters, which is consistent with antigen-driven responses. All patients had alopecia, a presumed autoimmune disease, so their immune response might differ from that of healthy individuals. After repeated subsampling, the strength of the expansion versus patch-test correlation and the threshold at which it became significant changed. DPC sensitization did not change the number of TCRs with a frequency above 1 in 1000, and there was no evidence of changes in global repertoire structure.

Libraries were built with RACE. Sequencing relied on a NextSeq 500. Library preparation attached unique molecular identifiers to individual cDNA molecules for quantitative, reproducible TCR counting. Each blood RNA sample was used to sequence both TCR alpha and TCR beta chains. Concerning the study's data processing: Samples had a median of approximately 93,000 TCRs, with a range from 23,224 to 690,600. V, J and CDR3 annotation of the TCR reads was performed with the Decombinator software suite. Every sample was subsampled to the same number of TCRs (28,000) for the PS versus PT1 abundance plots. TCRs were defined as expanded if absent before sensitization and observed at least eight times at the 2-week time point. TCRdb reanalyzed the raw reads on its own, using fastp at Q25 for trimming and MiXCR for clone calling, and kept in-frame beta chains. Records with the same CDR3 protein are collapsed into one entry carrying the most frequent genes and DNA. None of the V and J calls come from the authors' own analysis; TCRdb made them. The sample data list 300,000 to 450,000 distinct CDR3 sequences, and 5% to 6.5% of these were observed just once. The leading ten clones occupy just over 2.5% of the sample.

Details on this clonotype: Its target antigen remains unknown. Base quality data are lacking; no much larger clone is found one base away.

Read against the paper, the sample's time point label means: pre-sensitization, week 0. The meaning of the sample's treatment or condition label: therapeutic diphenylcyclopropenone sensitization with weekly scalp DPC. At every patch-test visit, the blood draw took place before the patch test was put on. To be eligible, patients had to be aged 18 to 70, diagnosed with alopecia and judged suitable for DPC therapy, while pregnant patients were excluded. Total RNA was extracted from unfractionated whole blood collected in Tempus Blood RNA tubes. The TCR comes from a woman aged 45-59 years with alopecia areata. Some clones in this sample may be carry-over from other donors' samples. The specimen comprised whole blood, sampled in connection with sensitization to the hapten diphenylcyclopropenone (DPC).

The CDR3 has the sequence CASSFPTAGPETQYF. The sequenced DNA: TGTGCCAGCAGTTTCCCGACGGCGGGCCCAGAGACCCAGTACTTC. The chain employs TRBV28 and TRBJ2-5; tentative D gene TRBD2, with 5 bases matching. The CDR3 holds 15 amino acids from the cysteine to the phenylalanine. Kept here is only the CDR3 DNA, which spans 45 bases and is read in frame from base 1. CDR1 is given as MDHEN and CDR2 as SYDVKM, both from the germline V gene. The germline ends are 15 bases apart after V is trimmed by 3 bases and J by 4 bases.